The sequence of this T cell receptor (beta chain) was determined in a study of blood T cell repertoires in COVID-19. This CDR3 spans 12 amino acids. Germline values: CDR1 LNHDA, CDR2 SQIVND (reference sequence). Deletions cut 2 bases from V and 8 bases from J, with 6 bases between. Cohort allocation depended upon clinical history that participants reported. In this sample, this clone turned up many times. Sequencing used immunoSEQ multiplex PCR; TCRdb keeps in-frame clones, though not all of them. The sample yields hundreds of thousands of clones, 86% seen once. The sample comprised PBMCs or T cells enriched from blood (not recorded which). This TCR was recovered from a woman in her fifties or sixties who had recovered from COVID-19. The rearrangement links TRBV19 to TRBJ1-4; D is unresolved. The CDR3 spells CASSIPFEKLFF. The CDR3 DNA reads TGTGCCAGTAGTATACCCTTCGAAAAACTGTTTTTT.